The rows below give T cell receptor beta chains drawn from one sample of a study of cytomegalovirus exposure and HLA in healthy donors. The data were produced by immunoSEQ multiplex PCR, yet TCRdb's version contains in-frame clones alone and is incomplete. The sample includes roughly 240,000 clones, about three quarters seen only once; the top ten take around 0.44%. Sequencing was done on a sample of PBMCs. All receptors derive from a boy aged 5 to 17 in good health and CMV-seronegative. Both conserved end residues are part of each CDR3. Each record gives: J gene, V gene, D gene, clone size, CDR3 protein, CDR3 DNA. A D gene is named only where the DNA matches it firmly. Some rows have no size entry. The others give once, few or many, or a class for an expanded clone.

TRBJ2-2 | TRBV15 | . | . | CATTLNTGELFF | TGTGCCACCACCCTCAACACCGGGGAGCTGTTTTTT
TRBJ1-1 | TRBV10-3 | . | . | CAISVQMNRDQNTEAFF | TGTGCCATCAGTGTACAAATGAACAGGGACCAGAACACTGAAGCTTTCTTT
TRBJ2-7 | TRBV4-1 | . | . | CASSQGGVVAEQYF | TGCGCCAGCAGCCAAGGGGGGGTAGTGGCCGAGCAGTACTTC
TRBJ2-7 | TRBV27 | TRBD1 | . | CASSFGTGPYEQYF | TGTGCCAGCAGTTTCGGGACAGGGCCCTACGAGCAGTACTTC
TRBJ1-2 | TRBV7-9 | . | once | CASSLVEGGYGYTF | TGTGCCAGCAGCTTAGTCGAGGGTGGCTATGGCTACACCTTC
TRBJ2-3 | TRBV5-4 | TRBD1 | once | CATGQGGRTDTQYF | TGTGCCACCGGACAGGGAGGCCGCACAGATACGCAGTATTTT
TRBJ1-1 | TRBV6-6 | . | . | CASSTGGPDTEAFF | TGTGCCAGCAGCACCGGAGGACCCGACACTGAAGCTTTCTTT
TRBJ2-7 | TRBV7-9 | TRBD1 | . | CASSLGQGRSYEQYF | TGTGCCAGCAGCTTAGGACAGGGCCGCTCCTACGAGCAGTACTTC
TRBJ2-7 | TRBV5-1 | TRBD2 | . | CASSPSAGGGEQYF | TGCGCCAGCTCTCCCTCAGCGGGAGGTGGAGAGCAGTACTTC
TRBJ1-1 | TRBV27 | TRBD1 | few | CASSLSAGGSEAFF | TGTGCCAGCAGTTTAAGTGCAGGGGGGTCTGAAGCTTTCTTT
TRBJ1-5 | TRBV4-1 | . | . | CASSQKLTGNQPQHF | TGCGCCAGCAGCCAAAAACTAACCGGGAATCAGCCCCAGCATTTT
TRBJ2-7 | TRBV4-2 | TRBD1 | . | CASSQPPGQTLNYEQYF | TGTGCCAGCAGCCAGCCCCCGGGACAGACACTAAACTACGAGCAGTACTTC
TRBJ1-1 | TRBV7-2 | . | . | CASSSSVVVVFF | TGTGCCAGCAGCTCCTCCGTAGTTGTTGTTTTCTTT
TRBJ1-1 | TRBV9 | . | . | CASSVVSEDTEAFF | TGTGCCAGCAGCGTAGTTTCAGAGGACACTGAAGCTTTCTTT
TRBJ2-5 | TRBV29-1 | TRBD2 | . | CSVSDTSGGETQYF | TGCAGCGTTTCGGATACTAGCGGGGGGGAGACCCAGTACTTC
TRBJ2-1 | TRBV9 | TRBD2 | few | CASSVEASGVIVDEQFF | TGTGCCAGCAGCGTAGAGGCTAGCGGGGTCATTGTGGATGAGCAGTTCTTC
TRBJ2-7 | TRBV5-1 | TRBD2 | . | CASSLEVAGPYEQYF | TGCGCCAGCAGCTTGGAGGTAGCGGGTCCCTACGAGCAGTACTTC
TRBJ2-1 | TRBV18 | . | . | CASSTKPDSRFF | TGTGCCAGCTCAACCAAACCCGATTCTAGGTTCTTC
TRBJ1-6 | TRBV11-3 | . | . | CASSILTGSSPLHF | TGTGCCAGCAGCATACTTACAGGGAGCTCACCCCTCCACTTT
TRBJ1-3 | TRBV18 | . | . | CASSPGHPRDTIYF | TGTGCCAGCTCCCCCGGACATCCTCGGGACACCATATATTTT
TRBJ1-2 | TRBV9 | TRBD1 | few | CASSVVLGQTVSGYTF | TGTGCCAGCAGCGTAGTTCTGGGACAGACAGTCAGTGGCTACACCTTC
TRBJ2-3 | TRBV6-6 | . | few | CASSPRGGTDTQYF | TGTGCCAGCAGCCCCAGGGGTGGCACAGATACGCAGTATTTT
TRBJ2-2 | TRBV14 | . | . | CASSPLNTGELFF | TGTGCCAGCAGCCCACTTAACACCGGGGAGCTGTTTTTT
TRBJ2-7 | TRBV2 | TRBD2 | . | CASSEFGTSNYEQYF | TGTGCCAGCAGTGAATTCGGGACTAGCAACTACGAGCAGTACTTC
TRBJ1-1 | TRBV7-9 | . | . | CASSSRQYTEAFF | TGTGCCAGCAGCTCGAGACAGTACACTGAAGCTTTCTTT
TRBJ1-2 | TRBV5-5 | . | . | CASSLDSSYGYTF | TGTGCCAGCAGCTTGGACAGTAGCTATGGCTACACCTTC
TRBJ2-3 | TRBV4-2 | . | few | CASSQEPAGNTDTQYF | TGTGCCAGCAGCCAAGAACCCGCGGGAAACACAGATACGCAGTATTTT
TRBJ1-2 | TRBV7-9 | . | . | CASSSPGGFYGYTF | TGTGCCAGCAGCTCCCCGGGGGGCTTCTATGGCTACACCTTC
TRBJ2-1 | TRBV29-1 | TRBD2 | . | CSVAGGTSPYNEQFF | TGCAGCGTAGCGGGGGGGACAAGCCCCTACAATGAGCAGTTCTTC
TRBJ2-1 | TRBV30 | TRBD2 | . | CAWSRERDYNEQFF | TGTGCCTGGAGTAGGGAGCGGGACTACAATGAGCAGTTCTTC
TRBJ1-4 | TRBV7-9 | TRBD1 | . | CSSSASRGALNEKLFF | TGTTCCAGCAGCGCCTCCAGGGGGGCACTAAATGAAAAACTGTTTTTT